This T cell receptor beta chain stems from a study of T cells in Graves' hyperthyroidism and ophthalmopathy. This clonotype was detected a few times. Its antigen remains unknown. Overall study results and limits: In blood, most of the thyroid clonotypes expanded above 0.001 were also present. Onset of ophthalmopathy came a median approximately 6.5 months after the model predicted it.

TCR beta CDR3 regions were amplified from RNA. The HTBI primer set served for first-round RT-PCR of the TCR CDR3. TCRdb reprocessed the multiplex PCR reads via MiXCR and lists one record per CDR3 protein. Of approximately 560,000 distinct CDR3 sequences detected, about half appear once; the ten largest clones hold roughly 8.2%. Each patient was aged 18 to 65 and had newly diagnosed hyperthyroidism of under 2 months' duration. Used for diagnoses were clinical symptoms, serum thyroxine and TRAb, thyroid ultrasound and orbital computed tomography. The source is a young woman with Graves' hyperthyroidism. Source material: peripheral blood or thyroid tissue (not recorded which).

Here the CDR3 DNA reads TGTGCCACCAGTGATACAGGTGGCTATGGCTACACCTTC. This sequence encodes CATSDTGGYGYTF. This chain uses TRBV24-1 with TRBJ1-2; tentative D call: TRBD1 (5 bases). CDR1 and CDR2 (germline): KGHDR, SFDVKD. Trimming left V 3 bases short and J 4 bases short, with 8 bases between. The CDR3 sequence is 13 residues long.